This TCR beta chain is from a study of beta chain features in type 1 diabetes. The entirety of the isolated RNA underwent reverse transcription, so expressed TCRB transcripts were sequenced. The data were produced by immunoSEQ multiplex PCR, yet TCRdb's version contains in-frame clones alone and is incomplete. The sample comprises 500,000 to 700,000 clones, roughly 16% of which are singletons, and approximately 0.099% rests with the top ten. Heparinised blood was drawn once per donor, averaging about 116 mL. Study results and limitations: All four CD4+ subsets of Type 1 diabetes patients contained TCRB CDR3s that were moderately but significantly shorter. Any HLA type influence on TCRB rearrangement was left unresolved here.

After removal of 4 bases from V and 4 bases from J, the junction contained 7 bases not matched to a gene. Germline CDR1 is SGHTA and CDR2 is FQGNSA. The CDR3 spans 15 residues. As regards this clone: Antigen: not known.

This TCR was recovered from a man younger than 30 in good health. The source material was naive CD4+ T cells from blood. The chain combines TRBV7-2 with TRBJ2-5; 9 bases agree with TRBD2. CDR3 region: CASSSPSGIRETQYF. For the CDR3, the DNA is TGTGCCAGCAGCTCCCCTAGCGGGATACGAGAGACCCAGTACTTC.